Below are 17 T cell receptor beta chains sequenced from a single sample in a study of blood T cell repertoires in COVID-19. Libraries were prepared by immunoSEQ multiplex PCR; TCRdb keeps only in-frame clonotypes and omits some of them. The table shows hundreds of thousands of clones, with approximately 87% occurring only once. Sample: PBMCs or T cells enriched from blood (not recorded which). The receptors here all came from a woman aged 50 to 65 in a cohort exposed to, infected with or recovered from COVID-19 (not recorded which).

The chain couples TRBV10-1 to TRBJ1-5; 8 bases are shared with TRBD1. The germline gives CDR1 WNHNN, CDR2 SYGVQD (reference sequence). V was clipped by 7 bases and J by 5 bases; unmatched bases: 10. This CDR3 has 15 residues. CDR3 loop: CASKPGQDGYQPQHF. As DNA, the CDR3 is TGCGCCAGCAAACCGGGACAGGATGGATATCAGCCCCAGCATTTT.

This rearrangement joins TRBV14 to TRBJ1-2; 7 nucleotides align to TRBD1. CDR1 and CDR2 from the germline V gene are SGHDN and FVKESK. There are 15 residues in the CDR3. The ends lost 1 base at V and 5 bases at J; junction bases unmatched: 7. CDR3 region: CASSQVTAGGYGYTF. CDR3 coding DNA: TGTGCCAGCAGCCAAGTGACAGCAGGGGGGTATGGCTACACCTTC.

Concerning this clone itself: Different DNA sequences within this sample yield the same CDR3. The J gene is TRBJ2-3, the V gene TRBV5-1; a possible D gene is TRBD2 (5 bases). Trimming took 0 bases from V and 6 from J, leaving 5 bases between them. CDR3 length: 12 amino acids. Looked up from germline, CDR1 is SGHRS and CDR2 is YFSETQ. CDR3 sequence: CASSLAGDTQYF. CDR3 coding DNA: TGCGCCAGCAGCTTGGCGGGGGATACGCAGTATTTT. Full variable domain (missing parts from reference TRBV5-1 and TRBJ2-3): KAGVTQTPRYLIKTRGQQVTLSCSPISGHRSVSWYQQTPGQGLQFLFEYFSETQRNKGNFPGRFSGRQFSNSRSEMNVSTLELGDSALYLCASSLAGDTQYFGPGTRLTVL.

The sample holds a few counts of this clone. The CDR3 reads CASSRGAFNEKLFF. The CDR3 region has the DNA TGTGCCAGCAGCCGGGGGGCCTTCAATGAAAAACTGTTTTTT. The chain has TRBV11-2 and TRBJ1-4; D might be TRBD1 (6 bases). V lost 5 bases and J lost 5, with 12 bases in between. The germline V gene has CDR1 SGHAT and CDR2 FQNNGV. The CDR3 spans 14 residues.

The CDR3 here is CASSLQGETQYF. CDR3 coding DNA: TGCGCCAGCAGCCTACAGGGGGAGACCCAGTACTTC. The genes are TRBV5-1 and TRBJ2-5, with 7 bases fitting TRBD1. J gave up 5 bases and V 4 bases, and 2 bases lay outside the gene matches. The germline V gene encodes CDR1 SGHRS and CDR2 YFSETQ. This CDR3 contains 12 residues.

Of note for this clone: In the same sample, other DNA sequences code for this CDR3. The chain combines TRBV7-2 with TRBJ1-2, with TRBD1 matching 7 bases. CDR3 length: 15 amino acids. V dropped 2 bases and J dropped 4; count of bases not matched to a gene: 7. The germline V gene encodes CDR1 SGHTA and CDR2 FQGNSA. The CDR3 loop reads CASSLSTGVGYGYTF. The CDR3 nucleotides read TGTGCCAGCAGCTTATCAACAGGGGTAGGCTATGGCTACACCTTC.

V usage is TRBV2 and J usage is TRBJ2-7; TRBD2 matches at 10 bases. Trimming removed 8 bases from V and 4 bases from J; junction bases left unmatched: 5. Germline CDR1 and CDR2: SNHLY and FYNNEI. This CDR3 contains 13 residues. CDR3 in DNA: TGTGCCAGCCTGAGCGGGGGGGAATACGAGCAGTACTTC. Protein product: CASLSGGEYEQYF. Together with reference TRBV2 and TRBJ2-7, the CDR3 gives the full variable domain: EPEVTQTPSHQVTQMGQEVILRCVPISNHLYFYWYRQILGQKVEFLVSFYNNEISEKSEIFDDQFSVERPDGSNFTLKIRSTKLEDSAMYFCASLSGGEYEQYFGPGTRLTVT.

This rearrangement joins TRBV7-9 to TRBJ2-3, with TRBD2 identical over 10 bases. The germline CDR1 and CDR2 sequences are SEHNR and FQNEAQ (reference sequence). V lost 3 bases, J lost 10 bases, and 7 bases stayed unmatched. The CDR3 extends over 14 amino acids. The CDR3 bases are TGTGCCAGCAGCTTCGGCCAGCGGGGGGGCGCGCAGTATTTT. This gives the protein CASSFGQRGGAQYF.

The rearrangement links TRBV7-2 to TRBJ1-1, with D tentatively TRBD1 (5 bases). Trimming took 1 base from V and 0 from J, leaving 12 bases between them. This CDR3 region has 16 residues. Germline assignment: CDR1 SGHTA and CDR2 FQGNSA. The chain's CDR3 is CASSLVIGVLNTEAFF. The CDR3 DNA follows: TGTGCCAGCAGCTTAGTAATAGGGGTGCTGAACACTGAAGCTTTCTTT.

This chain uses TRBV19 with TRBJ2-6; D may be TRBD2 (5 bases). The CDR3 runs 15 residues. CDR1 and CDR2 from the germline V gene are LNHDA and SQIVND (reference sequence). V shed 5 bases and J shed 1 base, with 9 bases lying between them. CDR3 protein: CASSWTGSGANVLTF. The CDR3 nucleotides read TGTGCCAGTAGTTGGACGGGGTCTGGGGCCAACGTCCTGACTTTC.

This clone has a handful of counts. J is TRBJ2-5 and V is TRBV4-2, with a possible D match to TRBD1 (5 bases). The CDR3 is 15 residues long. Trimming pared 0 bases from V and 1 base from J, leaving 9 bases between. Germline V lookup: CDR1 LGHNA, CDR2 YNFKEQ. CDR3 protein: CASSQEFDSQETQYF. In DNA form, the CDR3 reads TGTGCCAGCAGCCAAGAATTCGACAGCCAAGAGACCCAGTACTTC.

The rearrangement uses TRBV13 and TRBJ1-6; 7 nucleotides align to TRBD1. This CDR3 has 16 amino acids. CDR1 and CDR2 from the germline V gene are PRHDT and FYEKMQ (reference sequence). Unmatched junction bases numbered 15, after V lost 8 bases and J lost 8 bases. CDR3 coding DNA: TGTGCCAGCTCTCACTGGAGGGACAGCAGTTATTCACCCCTCCACTTT. Its translation: CASSHWRDSSYSPLHF.

The V gene is TRBV30, the J gene TRBJ1-1, with D unresolved. The V and J ends lost 1 base and 5 bases respectively, with 8 bases between them. From germline, CDR1 is GTSNPN and CDR2 SVGIG (reference sequence). CDR3 length equals 12 residues. The CDR3 here is CAWSGLRTEAFF. The DNA for the CDR3 is TGTGCCTGGAGTGGCTTGAGGACTGAAGCTTTCTTT.

The CDR3 spells CASCIRDSLYPTNEKLFF. In nucleotides, the CDR3 is TGTGCCAGCTGCATCCGGGACAGCTTGTATCCAACTAATGAAAAACTGTTTTTT. The rearrangement uses TRBV28 and TRBJ1-4, with TRBD1 matching over 7 bases. V was pared by 8 bases and J by 0 bases, with 15 bases of the junction left unmatched. Germline V CDR1 and CDR2: MDHEN, SYDVKM. This CDR3 has 18 amino acids.

This sequence joins TRBV27 and TRBJ1-5; tentative D call: TRBD1 (6 bases). V was pared by 6 bases and J by 3 bases, with 18 bases between. This CDR3 has 16 amino acids. Per the germline V gene, CDR1 is MNHEY and CDR2 is SMNVEV (reference sequence). The CDR3 spells CASSLQGTPSNQPQHF. CDR3 bases: TGTGCCAGCAGCCTCCAGGGGACGCCGTCCAATCAGCCCCAGCATTTT.

J is TRBJ2-7 and V is TRBV5-1; TRBD1 aligns across 8 bases. Germline lookup yields CDR1 SGHRS and CDR2 YFSETQ. The length of the CDR3 is 15 residues. The V and J ends lost 4 bases and 5 bases, in that order; junction bases with no gene match: 11. The CDR3 loop is CASSQRGQGTDEQYF. The CDR3 bases are TGCGCCAGCAGCCAACGAGGACAGGGAACCGACGAGCAGTACTTC.

This sequence joins TRBV7-2 and TRBJ2-5, with D perhaps matching TRBD2 (7 bases). The germline CDR1 and CDR2 sequences are SGHTA and FQGNSA. The CDR3 loop spans 14 amino acids. V was cut by 0 bases and J by 5 bases, with 10 bases left in between. CDR3 sequence reads: CASSLAGGRETQYF. The CDR3 DNA sequence: TGTGCCAGCAGCTTAGCCGGGGGGCGGGAGACCCAGTACTTC.